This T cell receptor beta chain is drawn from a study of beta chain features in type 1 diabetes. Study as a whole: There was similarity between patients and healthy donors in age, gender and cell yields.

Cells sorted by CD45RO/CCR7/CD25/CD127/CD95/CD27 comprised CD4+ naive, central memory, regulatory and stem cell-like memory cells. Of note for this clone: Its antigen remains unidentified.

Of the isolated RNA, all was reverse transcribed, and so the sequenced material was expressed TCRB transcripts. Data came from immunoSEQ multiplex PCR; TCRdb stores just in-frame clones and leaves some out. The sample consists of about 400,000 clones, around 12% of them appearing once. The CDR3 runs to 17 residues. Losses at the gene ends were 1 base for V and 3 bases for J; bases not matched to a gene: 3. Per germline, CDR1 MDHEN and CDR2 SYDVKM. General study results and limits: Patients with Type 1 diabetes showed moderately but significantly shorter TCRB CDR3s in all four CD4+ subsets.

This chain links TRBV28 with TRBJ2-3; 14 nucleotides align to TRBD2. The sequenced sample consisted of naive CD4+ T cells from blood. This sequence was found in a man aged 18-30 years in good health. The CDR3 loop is CASSLSGLAGETDTQYF. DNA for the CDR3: TGTGCCAGCAGTTTATCGGGACTAGCGGGGGAAACAGATACGCAGTATTTT.